The TCR beta chain under discussion was sequenced for a study of blood T cells in healthy people across ages. A sample-barcoded 5' primer and a J-beta primer mix were used in a second PCR of roughly 6 to 11 cycles. A template-switch adaptor containing 12 random nucleotides labeled each cDNA molecule. TCRdb ran MiXCR on the 5' RACE reads and lists one entry per CDR3 protein. The sample contains about 640,000 distinct CDR3 sequences, approximately 59% of which appear only once. V was trimmed by 0 bases and J by 3 bases, leaving 11 bases between them. The CDR3 is made up of 15 amino acids. CDR1 is LGHNA, CDR2 YNFKEQ, per germline.

This chain joins TRBV4-2 and TRBJ1-2; D may be TRBD1 (5 bases). Sequenced material: blood. The TCR was taken from a man in his sixties in good health. CDR3: CASSQEVGRDYGYTF. CDR3 nucleotides: TGTGCCAGCAGCCAAGAGGTAGGCAGGGACTATGGCTACACCTTC.